This TCR beta chain appears in the sequencing data of a study of T cell responses to AZD1222 COVID-19 vaccine. Study-level points and caveats: Donor demographics were predominantly white British with a female majority; clonal diversity may be underestimated. Elevations in Spike-specific TCR breadth and depth followed administration of two AZD1222 doses.

Remarks on this clone: What it binds is unknown.

Sequencing used immunoSEQ multiplex PCR; TCRdb keeps in-frame clones, though not all of them. Here the sample spans some 120,000 clones, around 86% being singletons. The V end lost 7 bases, the J end lost 0 bases, and 10 bases lay between the germline ends. CDR1 MNHEY and CDR2 SVGAGI come from the germline V gene. The CDR3 has 14 amino acids. The J gene is TRBJ2-4, the V gene TRBV6-5, with D possibly matching TRBD2 (6 bases). This TCR was sampled from an adult who received the AZD1222 COVID-19 vaccine. The starting material was peripheral blood, obtained 28 days after the second AZD1222 dose. The CDR3: CASTRGIAKNIQYF. CDR3 bases: TGTGCCAGCACCCGGGGGATAGCCAAAAACATTCAGTACTTC.